These 24 T cell receptor beta chains share one sample of origin, sequenced in a study of T cells after yellow fever vaccination. TCRdb re-called the 5' RACE reads through MiXCR, storing one row per CDR3 protein. Among 510,000 or so distinct CDR3 sequences, 15% to 20% were seen once, and the ten largest hold roughly an eighth. Sequencing was performed on PBMCs, taken 15 days after the yellow fever booster vaccination. These receptors originate from a man in his thirties or forties who received the YFV17D yellow fever vaccine.

This clonotype turned up a few times. This rearrangement joins TRBV12-3 or TRBV12-4 to TRBJ2-7; D remains unclear. V was cut by 5 bases and J by 6 bases, with 11 bases left in between. This CDR3 has 12 residues. CDR3 coding DNA: TGTGCCAGCAGTAAGGGTTGGGGCGAGCAGTACTTC. Translating it yields CASSKGWGEQYF.

The V gene is TRBV12-3 or TRBV12-4, the J gene TRBJ2-7; 15 bases map to TRBD2. This CDR3 spans 15 amino acids. With 5 bases clipped from V and 7 bases from J, the junction kept 6 bases outside the gene matches. The CDR3 sequence is CASSRTSGRAGEQYF. DNA for the CDR3: TGTGCCAGCAGTCGGACTAGCGGGAGGGCGGGAGAGCAGTACTTC.

The sample holds many counts of this clonotype. The rearrangement joins TRBV27 to TRBJ2-1, with a possible D match to TRBD2 (5 bases). Germline V gives CDR1 MNHEY, CDR2 SMNVEV (reference sequence). V lost 3 bases, J lost 1 base, and 7 bases lay in between. The CDR3 contains 14 residues. This chain's CDR3 is CASSFEGSYNEQFF. Written as DNA, the CDR3 is TGTGCCAGCAGTTTCGAGGGTTCCTACAATGAGCAGTTCTTC.

The sample holds a few counts of this clonotype. The V call is TRBV12-3 or TRBV12-4, the J call TRBJ2-1, with 8 nucleotides matching TRBD2. V trimming: 1 base; J trimming: 3 bases; junction bases outside the gene matches: 5. The CDR3 contains 16 residues. CDR3 sequence (DNA): TGTGCCAGCAGTTTAGTAGGACTAGCAAACTACAATGAGCAGTTCTTC. Residues: CASSLVGLANYNEQFF.

This clonotype was observed a handful of times. This sequence joins TRBV6-2 or TRBV6-3 and TRBJ2-7, with 7 positions matching TRBD1. The CDR3 loop spans 15 amino acids. Per germline, CDR1 MNHEY and CDR2 SVGEGT. V trimming: 6 bases; J trimming: 0 bases; junction bases outside the gene matches: 8. The CDR3 DNA reads TGTGCCAGCAGAACCGGACAGGCCATCTCCTACGAGCAGTACTTC. It yields the protein CASRTGQAISYEQYF.

This clonotype was found a few times. The rearrangement links TRBV11-2 to TRBJ2-1; D is uncertain. This CDR3 comprises 12 residues. The ends were cut back, 6 bases at V and 8 bases at J, with 11 bases in the middle. Germline V CDR1 and CDR2: SGHAT, FQNNGV. The CDR3 sequence: CASRDLVHEQFF. The CDR3 DNA reads TGTGCCAGCAGAGATCTAGTCCATGAGCAGTTCTTC. The full variable domain, its missing parts supplied by reference TRBV11-2 and TRBJ2-1, is EAGVAQSPRYKIIEKRQSVAFWCNPISGHATLYWYQQILGQGPKLLIQFQNNGVVDDSQLPKDRFSAERLKGVDSTLKIQPAKLEDSAVYLCASRDLVHEQFFGPGTRLTVL.

This sequence joins TRBV12-3 or TRBV12-4 and TRBJ1-2; no clear D gene. V was cut by 6 bases and J by 4 bases, with 18 bases left in between. The CDR3 has 15 residues. This chain's CDR3 is CASSFGLTVPYGYTF. The CDR3 DNA is TGTGCCAGCAGCTTCGGTCTCACAGTGCCCTATGGCTACACCTTC.

This clonotype turned up a few times. V and J are TRBV29-1 and TRBJ2-1; no clear D. Germline V lookup: CDR1 SQVTM, CDR2 ANQGSEA. The length of the CDR3 is 11 residues. V lost 4 bases and J 2 bases, leaving 3 bases between the germline ends. The CDR3: CSVVAYNEQFF. CDR3 sequence (DNA): TGCAGCGTTGTCGCCTACAATGAGCAGTTCTTC.

The sample holds a few counts of this clonotype. The J gene is TRBJ2-2, the V gene TRBV4-3; 8 bases map to TRBD1. Germline loops: CDR1 LGHNA, CDR2 YSLEER. CDR3 length: 18 amino acids. Trimming took 0 bases from V and 4 from J; bases not matched to a gene: 10. CDR3: CASSQDWYETGATGELFF. As DNA, the CDR3 is TGCGCCAGCAGCCAAGATTGGTATGAGACAGGGGCCACCGGGGAGCTGTTTTTT.

This clonotype was recorded a few times. The chain uses TRBV27 and TRBJ2-7, with 7 bases that match TRBD2. Germline trimming cut 5 bases from V and 0 bases from J; bases unmatched to any gene: 7. CDR1 is MNHEY, CDR2 SMNVEV, per germline (reference sequence). This CDR3 is 15 amino acids long. CDR3: CASSLLAGGSYEQYF. The DNA for the CDR3 is TGTGCCAGCAGTCTTTTAGCGGGTGGCTCCTACGAGCAGTACTTC.

The chain couples TRBV5-1 to TRBJ1-1; unclear D gene. The ends were cut back, 0 bases at V and 2 bases at J, with 5 bases in the middle. The CDR3 is made up of 13 amino acids. Looked up from germline, CDR1 is SGHRS and CDR2 is YFSETQ. CDR3 in DNA: TGCGCCAGCAGCTTGGAGTTAAACACTGAAGCTTTCTTT. Translation gives CASSLELNTEAFF.

This clonotype was seen once. This chain connects TRBV29-1 to TRBJ2-7; 10 positions agree with TRBD1. V gave up 6 bases and J gave up 6 bases; unmatched junction bases: 14. The CDR3 is made up of 15 amino acids. Germline-derived CDR1 and CDR2 are SQVTM and ANQGSEA. The CDR3 DNA sequence: TGCAGCGTCCCTCCCTTGGGACAGGGGACGGTCGAGCAGTACTTC. Encoded protein: CSVPPLGQGTVEQYF.

The V gene is TRBV7-9, the J gene TRBJ2-2; 10 bases agree with TRBD2. Germline assignment: CDR1 SEHNR and CDR2 FQNEAQ (reference sequence). V lost 6 bases, J lost 4 bases, and 5 bases stayed unmatched. This CDR3 spans 15 amino acids. The CDR3 region has the DNA TGTGCCAGCAGAGTCGGGACTAGCGTCACCGGGGAGCTGTTTTTT. Amino acid sequence: CASRVGTSVTGELFF. The full variable domain, with the rest looked up from reference TRBV7-9 and TRBJ2-2, is DTGVSQNPRHKITKRGQNVTFRCDPISEHNRLYWYRQTLGQGPEFLTYFQNEAQLEKSRLLSDRFSAERPKGSFSTLEIQRTEQGDSAMYLCASRVGTSVTGELFFGEGSRLTVL.

The chain uses TRBV29-1 and TRBJ2-7; 9 nucleotides align to TRBD1. J gave up 3 bases and V 6 bases, and 3 bases lay outside the gene matches. This CDR3 comprises 12 residues. CDR1 is SQVTM, CDR2 ANQGSEA, per germline. The CDR3 reads CSVAGQGYEQYF. In DNA form, the CDR3 reads TGCAGCGTCGCGGGACAGGGCTACGAGCAGTACTTC.

A few counts support this clonotype. The chain is built from TRBV6-1 and TRBJ2-5; TRBD2 is a possible D gene (6 bases). Trimming removed 6 bases at V and 0 bases at J, with 17 bases between. The germline gives CDR1 MNHNS, CDR2 SASEGT. The CDR3 runs 16 residues. The CDR3 spells CASSLGDFSYQETQYF. The DNA for the CDR3 is TGTGCCAGCAGCCTAGGGGACTTCTCGTACCAAGAGACCCAGTACTTC.

This clonotype has only a few counts. This rearrangement joins TRBV10-2 to TRBJ2-3, with TRBD1 matching 11 bases. The V segment lost 8 bases and the J segment 6 bases; nucleotides outside the gene matches: 7. Per the germline V gene, CDR1 is WSHSY and CDR2 is SAAADI. The CDR3 is made up of 14 amino acids. CDR3 region: CASHRTGGSDTQYF. The CDR3 bases are TGCGCCAGCCACCGGACAGGGGGCTCGGATACGCAGTATTTT.

The chain uses TRBV4-3 and TRBJ2-7; D might be TRBD2 (6 bases). The CDR3 runs to 15 residues. The germline V and J ends were trimmed by 4 bases and 7 bases, with 20 bases remaining between them. The germline gives CDR1 LGHNA, CDR2 YSLEER. CDR3 sequence reads: CASSLTRDFRREQYF. The CDR3, as DNA: TGCGCCAGCAGCCTTACACGGGACTTCCGACGGGAGCAGTACTTC.

This chain uses TRBV9 with TRBJ2-7, with 7 bases aligning to TRBD1. With V trimmed by 4 bases and J by 2 bases, 6 bases remained unmatched. CDR3 length: 14 residues. Per the germline V gene, CDR1 is SGDLS and CDR2 is YYNGEE. The CDR3 coding sequence is TGTGCCAGCAGCCCCAGACAGGGCCCCTACGAGCAGTACTTC. This codes for CASSPRQGPYEQYF.

This clonotype has just one count. Because it lacks the conserved phenylalanine or tryptophan at the end, this CDR3 is likely a read error. This chain connects TRBV29-1 to TRBJ2-1; D is undetermined. The CDR3 is 12 amino acids. Germline CDR1 and CDR2: SQVTM and ANQGSEA. V was cut by 7 bases and J by 1 base, with 8 bases left in between. The CDR3 is CSGGLSYNEQFL. CDR3 nucleotides: TGCAGCGGCGGCTTGTCCTACAATGAGCAGTTCCTC.

The chain combines TRBV23-1 with TRBJ2-7, with TRBD2 matching 10 bases. TRBV23-1 is classed as an ORF, of uncertain function. CDR3 size: 13 residues. J gave up 5 bases and V 5 bases, and 3 bases lay outside the gene matches. The chain's CDR3 is CASSEAGGHEQYF. CDR3 sequence (DNA): TGCGCCAGCAGTGAAGCGGGAGGGCACGAGCAGTACTTC.

J is TRBJ2-1 and V is TRBV29-1; 10 bases line up with TRBD2. CDR1 is SQVTM and CDR2 is ANQGSEA in the germline V gene. This CDR3 contains 16 residues. The V and J ends lost 3 bases and 5 bases, in that order; junction bases with no gene match: 10. CDR3 sequence reads: CSVEYLGLAKHNEQFF. The CDR3 nucleotides read TGCAGCGTTGAGTACCTGGGACTAGCGAAGCACAATGAGCAGTTCTTC.

This chain joins TRBV7-9 and TRBJ2-5; TRBD2 aligns across 14 bases. This CDR3 has 15 residues. Germline V gene data show CDR1 as SEHNR and CDR2 as FQNEAQ (reference sequence). The V and J ends lost 4 bases and 4 bases, in that order; junction bases with no gene match: 2. The CDR3 nucleotides read TGTGCCAGCAGCTCCGGACTAGCGGGAGGAGAGACCCAGTACTTC. Its protein is CASSSGLAGGETQYF.

This clonotype is a singleton in its sample. A much bigger clone sits one base away, suggesting this may be a read error. The chain recombines TRBV7-8 with TRBJ2-7; the D gene is possibly TRBD2 (5 bases). Looked up from germline, CDR1 is SGHVS and CDR2 is FQNEAQ. This CDR3 region has 17 residues. V lost 8 bases to trimming and J lost 3 bases, with 26 bases between them. In DNA form, the CDR3 reads TGTGCCAGCTCAAAGGGTATGGGGAGCGGCCACTTCTACGAGCAGTACTTC. It specifies CASSKGMGSGHFYEQYF. Filled out from reference TRBV7-8 and TRBJ2-7, the complete variable domain reads GAGVSQSPRYKVAKRGQDVALRCDPISGHVSLFWYQQALGQGPEFLTYFQNEAQLDKSGLPSDRFFAERPEGSVSTLKIQRTQQEDSAVYLCASSKGMGSGHFYEQYFGPGTRLTVT.

The chain employs TRBV5-1 and TRBJ1-1; 11 bases map to TRBD1. Germline CDR1 is SGHRS and CDR2 is YFSETQ. CDR3 length: 14 amino acids. Germline trimming cut 4 bases from V and 7 bases from J; bases unmatched to any gene: 6. This chain's CDR3 is CASSPDRGQGEAFF. CDR3 bases: TGCGCCAGCAGCCCGGACAGGGGGCAGGGTGAAGCTTTCTTT.